These 15 T cell receptor beta chains came from one sample sequenced in a study of blood T cell repertoires in COVID-19. The data were produced by immunoSEQ multiplex PCR, yet TCRdb's version contains in-frame clones alone and is incomplete. The sample has around 200,000 clones; under 90% are singletons. The sample taken for sequencing was peripheral blood. These TCRs come from a man in his thirties or forties with active or convalescent COVID-19.

This clone turned up a few times. The chain has TRBV27 and TRBJ1-5; TRBD1 matches 7 bases. Germline-derived CDR1 and CDR2 are MNHEY and SMNVEV (reference sequence). The CDR3 loop spans 14 amino acids. V shed 6 bases, J shed 6 bases, and the junction held 8 bases outside the gene matches. DNA of the CDR3: TGTGCCAGCAGCCCGACAGGGAGCGGTCAGCCCCAGCATTTT. As protein: CASSPTGSGQPQHF.

This clone has a count of ten or more. This rearrangement joins TRBV4-3 to TRBJ1-2; tentative D call: TRBD1 (5 bases). CDR1 LGHNA and CDR2 YSLEER come from the germline V gene. Trimming took 2 bases from V and 4 from J, leaving 11 bases between them. The CDR3 runs to 14 residues. CDR3 DNA sequence: TGCGCCAGCAGCCAACAGGGATCCCTCTATGGCTACACCTTC. This sequence encodes CASSQQGSLYGYTF.

The chain employs TRBV29-1 and TRBJ2-7; possibly TRBD1 for D (5 bases). The CDR3 consists of 15 residues. The germline CDR1 and CDR2 sequences are SQVTM and ANQGSEA. V was pared by 0 bases and J by 2 bases, with 14 bases between. In DNA form, the CDR3 reads TGCAGCGTTGAAGATGGGGCAGGTGAACCCTACGAGCAGTACTTC. Its protein product is CSVEDGAGEPYEQYF.

The chain carries TRBV7-9 and TRBJ2-1; 9 bases line up with TRBD2. The ends lost 1 base at V and 4 bases at J; junction bases unmatched: 5. The V gene's germline CDR1 is SEHNR and CDR2 FQNEAQ (reference sequence). This CDR3 has 16 amino acids. The CDR3 DNA follows: TGTGCCAGCAGCTTAGTAGCGGGAGTGGCTTACAATGAGCAGTTCTTC. It codes for CASSLVAGVAYNEQFF.

Only one count was recorded for this clone. The chain is built from TRBV29-1 and TRBJ1-1; TRBD1 agrees at 12 bases. From germline, CDR1 is SQVTM and CDR2 ANQGSEA. V trimming: 6 bases; J trimming: 4 bases; junction bases outside the gene matches: 12. The CDR3 has 16 residues. Here the CDR3 reads CSVVGQGAGASTEAFF. DNA for the CDR3: TGCAGCGTCGTGGGACAGGGGGCAGGGGCCAGCACTGAAGCTTTCTTT.

The chain carries TRBV7-9 and TRBJ1-1, with 8 bases matching TRBD1. The V gene end was trimmed by 3 bases and the J gene end by 3 bases; junction bases not matched to a gene: 3. Per the germline V gene, CDR1 is SEHNR and CDR2 is FQNEAQ (reference sequence). The CDR3 is 14 amino acids. The chain's CDR3 is CASSFRQGYTEAFF. The CDR3 DNA reads as TGTGCCAGCAGCTTCCGACAGGGGTACACTGAAGCTTTCTTT.

This clone was seen only a few times. This chain uses TRBV10-3 with TRBJ2-2; tentative D call: TRBD1 (6 bases). Per the germline V gene, CDR1 is ENHRY and CDR2 is SYGVKD. Trimming cost V 10 bases and J 4 bases, with 22 bases left between them. The CDR3 is 16 amino acids. CDR3 bases: TGTGCCACCGCCCCGCCTCACAGGGTGGGCACCGGGGAGCTGTTTTTT. Its translation: CATAPPHRVGTGELFF.

The chain carries TRBV11-2 and TRBJ1-3, with 9 bases matching TRBD1. Trimming removed 4 bases from V and 4 bases from J; junction bases left unmatched: 5. Germline assignment: CDR1 SGHAT and CDR2 FQNNGV. CDR3 size: 15 residues. DNA for the CDR3: TGTGCCAGCAGCTCGGGACAGGGACGGGGAAACACCATATATTTT. This encodes CASSSGQGRGNTIYF.

The rearrangement joins TRBV4-1 to TRBJ2-7, with D hard to call. Trimming pared 1 base from V and 3 bases from J, leaving 13 bases between. Germline loops: CDR1 MGHRA, CDR2 YSYEKL. This CDR3 spans 15 amino acids. The CDR3 spells CASSQVSGIGYEQYV. In DNA form, the CDR3 reads TGCGCCAGCAGCCAAGTATCAGGAATCGGCTACGAGCAGTACGTC.

This sequence joins TRBV7-8 and TRBJ1-2, with 10 bases that match TRBD1. The CDR3 sequence is 16 residues long. Germline CDR1 and CDR2: SGHVS and FQNEAQ. V trimming: 1 base; J trimming: 3 bases; junction bases outside the gene matches: 5. CDR3 DNA: TGTGCCAGCAGCTTAGAACGGGACAGGGGTGACTATGGCTACACCTTC. Protein product: CASSLERDRGDYGYTF.

V and J are TRBV4-1 and TRBJ2-7, with a weak D call TRBD2 (5 bases). With 4 bases removed from V and 2 bases from J, the gap between germline ends came to 15 bases. This CDR3 region has 15 residues. Germline CDR1 reads MGHRA; CDR2 reads YSYEKL. The CDR3 here is CASSPQFEGPYEQYF. The CDR3 DNA reads as TGCGCCAGCAGCCCCCAATTTGAGGGCCCCTACGAGCAGTACTTC.

The rearrangement links TRBV18 to TRBJ1-5; D might be TRBD1 (5 bases). V lost 0 bases and J lost 2, with 11 bases in between. This CDR3 contains 16 residues. CDR1 and CDR2 (germline): KGHSH, LQKENI. The DNA for the CDR3 is TGTGCCAGCTCACCACCAAGTCAGGGCGGCAATCAGCCCCAGCATTTT. Amino acid sequence: CASSPPSQGGNQPQHF. The entire variable domain, with the rest obtained from reference TRBV18 and TRBJ1-5, is as follows: NAGVMQNPRHLVRRRGQEARLRCSPMKGHSHVYWYRQLPEEGLKFMVYLQKENIIDESGMPKERFSAEFPKEGPSILRIQQVVRGDSAAYFCASSPPSQGGNQPQHFGDGTRLSIL.

The chain links TRBV14 to TRBJ2-3, with 7 bases matching TRBD2. V lost 4 bases and J lost 0; bases outside the gene matches: 4. This CDR3 has 15 amino acids. Germline V gene sequence: CDR1 SGHDN, CDR2 FVKESK. CDR3 DNA: TGTGCCAGCAGCCCTGTCGGGAGGAGCACAGATACGCAGTATTTT. Protein product: CASSPVGRSTDTQYF.

The rearrangement joins TRBV19 to TRBJ2-1, with 7 bases lining up with TRBD2. There are 14 residues in the CDR3. In germline, CDR1 is LNHDA, CDR2 SQIVND (reference sequence). Germline trimming cut 2 bases from V and 6 bases from J; bases unmatched to any gene: 4. CDR3 in amino acids: CASSIMAGVNEQFF. The CDR3 region has the DNA TGTGCCAGTAGTATAATGGCGGGGGTCAATGAGCAGTTCTTC.

Written as DNA, the CDR3 is TGTGCCAGCAGCTTAGGGGGAGCCGAGCAGTACTTC. Protein sequence: CASSLGGAEQYF. V gene TRBV7-9 combines with J gene TRBJ2-7; D may be TRBD2 (5 bases). V was clipped by 1 base and J by 6 bases, with 7 bases between them. The germline V gene encodes CDR1 SEHNR and CDR2 FQNEAQ (reference sequence). The CDR3 is 12 amino acids.